The subject of this entry is one T cell receptor beta chain. The antigen is not known. TCRdb re-derived calls from the 5' RACE reads in MiXCR, one entry per CDR3 protein. The sample has around 510,000 distinct CDR3 sequences; approximately 21% are singletons. V dropped 5 bases and J dropped 1; count of bases not matched to a gene: 6. CDR1 is SGHTA and CDR2 is FQGNSA in the germline V gene. The CDR3 has 15 amino acids. The sample originates from a study of T-cell memory formation after mild COVID-19. For the study at large: The study found TCR clusters largely donor specific.

Findings and caveats of the study: A subset of responding clones appeared in pre-infection memory, suggesting cross-reactive memory joined. The main location of contracting CD4+ clones was CM and EM, and that of contracting CD8+ clones was EMRA.

The chain combines TRBV7-2 with TRBJ2-7; 9 bases are shared with TRBD2. The TCR comes from an adult woman who had mild COVID-19 (a few samples of this study predate the infection). Cell type and time point are not known. Sequencing was done on a sample of PBMCs or a T cell subset sorted from them (not recorded which). The CDR3 DNA sequence: TGTGCCAGCAGCCTTAGCGGGAGCGATTCCTACGAGCAGTACTTC. The encoded protein is CASSLSGSDSYEQYF.